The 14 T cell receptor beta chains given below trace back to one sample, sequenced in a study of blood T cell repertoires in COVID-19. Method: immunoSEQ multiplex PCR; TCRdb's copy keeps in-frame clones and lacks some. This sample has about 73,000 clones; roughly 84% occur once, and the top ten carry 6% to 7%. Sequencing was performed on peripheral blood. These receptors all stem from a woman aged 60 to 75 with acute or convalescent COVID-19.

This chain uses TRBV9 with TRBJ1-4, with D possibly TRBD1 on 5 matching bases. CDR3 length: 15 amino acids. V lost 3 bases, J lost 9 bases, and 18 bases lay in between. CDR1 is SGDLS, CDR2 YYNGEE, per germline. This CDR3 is CASSGSGQGGKKLFF. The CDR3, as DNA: TGTGCCAGCAGCGGGAGCGGGCAGGGAGGGAAAAAACTGTTTTTT.

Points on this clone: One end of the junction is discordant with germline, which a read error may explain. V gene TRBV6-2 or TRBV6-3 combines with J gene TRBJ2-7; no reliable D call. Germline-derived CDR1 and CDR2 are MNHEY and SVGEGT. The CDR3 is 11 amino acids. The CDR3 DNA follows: TGTGCCAGCAGTCACTCCTACGAGCAGTACTTC. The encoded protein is CASSHSYEQYF.

CDR3 coding DNA: TGCAGCGTTGTTGGACAGGGGGCGGTTGGCTACACCTTC. Residues: CSVVGQGAVGYTF. The V gene is TRBV29-1, the J gene TRBJ1-2, with 11 bases fitting TRBD1. Per germline, CDR1 SQVTM and CDR2 ANQGSEA. The CDR3 totals 13 residues. V lost 4 bases and J lost 7; bases outside the gene matches: 5.

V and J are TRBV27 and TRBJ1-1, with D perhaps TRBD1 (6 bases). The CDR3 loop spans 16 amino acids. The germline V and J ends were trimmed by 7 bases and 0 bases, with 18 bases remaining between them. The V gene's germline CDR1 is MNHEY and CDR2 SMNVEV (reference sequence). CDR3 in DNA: TGTGCCAGCAACCCTGGGGGGGGCTTCATGAACACTGAAGCTTTCTTT. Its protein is CASNPGGGFMNTEAFF.

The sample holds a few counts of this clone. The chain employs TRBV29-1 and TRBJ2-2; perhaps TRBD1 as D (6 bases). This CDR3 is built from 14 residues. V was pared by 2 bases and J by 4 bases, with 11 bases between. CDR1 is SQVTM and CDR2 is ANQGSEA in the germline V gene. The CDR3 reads CSVEIRGTTGELFF. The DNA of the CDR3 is TGCAGCGTTGAAATCAGGGGAACCACCGGGGAGCTGTTTTTT.

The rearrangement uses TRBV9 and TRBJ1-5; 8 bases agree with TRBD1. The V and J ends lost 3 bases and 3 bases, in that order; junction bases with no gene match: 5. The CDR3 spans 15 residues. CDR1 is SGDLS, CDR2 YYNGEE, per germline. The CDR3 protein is CASSGPGQVNQPQHF. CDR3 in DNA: TGTGCCAGCAGCGGACCGGGACAGGTCAATCAGCCCCAGCATTTT.

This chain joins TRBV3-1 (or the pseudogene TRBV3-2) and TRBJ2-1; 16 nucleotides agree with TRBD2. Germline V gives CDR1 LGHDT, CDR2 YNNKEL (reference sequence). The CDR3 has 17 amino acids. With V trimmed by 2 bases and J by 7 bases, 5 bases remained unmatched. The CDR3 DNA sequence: TGTGCCAGCAGCCAACTGGGACTAGCGGGGGGGCGGAATGAGCAGTTCTTC. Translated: CASSQLGLAGGRNEQFF.

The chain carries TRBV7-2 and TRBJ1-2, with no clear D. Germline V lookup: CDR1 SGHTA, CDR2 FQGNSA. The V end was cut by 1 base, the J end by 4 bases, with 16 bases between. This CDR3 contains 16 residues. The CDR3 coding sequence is TGTGCCAGCAGCTTAGGCTTGGGCAGTTCCATCTATGGCTACACCTTC. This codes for CASSLGLGSSIYGYTF.

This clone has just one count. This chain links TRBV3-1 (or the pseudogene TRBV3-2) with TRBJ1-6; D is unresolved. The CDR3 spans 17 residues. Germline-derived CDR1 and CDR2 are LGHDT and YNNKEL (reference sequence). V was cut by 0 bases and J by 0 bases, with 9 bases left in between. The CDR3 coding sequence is TGTGCCAGCAGCCAAGACTCATGGAGCTCCTATAATTCACCCCTCCACTTT. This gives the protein CASSQDSWSSYNSPLHF.

DNA of the CDR3: TGTGCCAGCAGCTCCCAGACAGGGTACAATGAGCAGTTCTTC. Its translation: CASSSQTGYNEQFF. The J gene is TRBJ2-1, the V gene TRBV9, with 7 bases aligning to TRBD1. The J segment lost 4 bases and the V segment lost 4 bases, leaving 5 bases of the junction unmatched. The CDR3 loop spans 14 amino acids. The germline gives CDR1 SGDLS, CDR2 YYNGEE.

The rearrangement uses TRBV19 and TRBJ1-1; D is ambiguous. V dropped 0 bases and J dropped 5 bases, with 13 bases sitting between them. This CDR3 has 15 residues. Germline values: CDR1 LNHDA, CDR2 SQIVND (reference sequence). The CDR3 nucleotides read TGTGCCAGTAGTATAGAGGGGTTTGGGAGAACTGAAGCTTTCTTT. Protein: CASSIEGFGRTEAFF.

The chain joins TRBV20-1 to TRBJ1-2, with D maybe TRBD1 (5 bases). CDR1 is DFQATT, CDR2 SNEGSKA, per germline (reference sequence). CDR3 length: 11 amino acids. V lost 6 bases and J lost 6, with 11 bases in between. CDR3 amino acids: CSAVLGDGYTF. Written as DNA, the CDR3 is TGCAGTGCGGTGCTAGGGGATGGCTACACCTTC.

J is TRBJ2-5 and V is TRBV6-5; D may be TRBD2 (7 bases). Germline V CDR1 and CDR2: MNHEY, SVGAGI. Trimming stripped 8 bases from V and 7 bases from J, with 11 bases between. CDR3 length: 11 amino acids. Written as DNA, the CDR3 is TGTGCCAGCGGGGGGGCGGGGACCCAGTACTTC. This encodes CASGGAGTQYF.

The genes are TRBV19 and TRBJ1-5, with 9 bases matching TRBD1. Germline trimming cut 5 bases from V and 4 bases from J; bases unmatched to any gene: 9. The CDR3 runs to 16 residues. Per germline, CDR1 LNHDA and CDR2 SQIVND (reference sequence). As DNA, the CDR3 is TGTGCCAGTAGTGCGGACAGGGGACGTGGGAATCAGCCCCAGCATTTT. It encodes CASSADRGRGNQPQHF. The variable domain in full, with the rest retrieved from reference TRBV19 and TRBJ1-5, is DGGITQSPKYLFRKEGQNVTLSCEQNLNHDAMYWYRQDPGQGLRLIYYSQIVNDFQKGDIAEGYSVSREKKESFPLTVTSAQKNPTAFYLCASSADRGRGNQPQHFGDGTRLSIL.